The 19 T cell receptor beta chains below all came from one sample that was sequenced in a study of cytomegalovirus exposure and HLA in healthy donors. The PCR had 60 Vbeta and 13 Jbeta primers. The method was immunoSEQ multiplex PCR; TCRdb's version includes in-frame clones alone and lacks a portion of them. Of under 150,000 clones in the sample, roughly 85% were seen once. The specimen was PBMCs. The source is a man aged 35-49 years in good health and CMV-seronegative.

V and J are TRBV7-8 and TRBJ1-5; D might be TRBD1 (5 bases). Looked up from germline, CDR1 is SGHVS and CDR2 is FQNEAQ. The CDR3 has 14 amino acids. Trimming pared 1 base from V and 3 bases from J, leaving 7 bases between. The DNA for the CDR3 is TGTGCCAGCAGCTTAGTAGGGGACAATCAGCCCCAGCATTTT. It encodes CASSLVGDNQPQHF.

This clone was observed once. The V call is TRBV6-1, the J call TRBJ1-6; D is undetermined. With 3 bases removed from V and 7 bases from J, the gap between germline ends came to 7 bases. Germline values: CDR1 MNHNS, CDR2 SASEGT. CDR3 length equals 13 residues. Here the CDR3 DNA reads TGTGCCAGCAGTGAGGGCCGAAATTCACCCCTCCACTTT. Translation: CASSEGRNSPLHF.

The CDR3 DNA reads as TGTGCCACCAGCGCCGGGGGGAAGAACACCGGGGAGCTGTTTTTT. It translates to CATSAGGKNTGELFF. The chain couples TRBV15 to TRBJ2-2; 7 positions agree with TRBD2. Germline V gene lookup returns CDR1 LNHNV and CDR2 YYDKDF (reference sequence). The CDR3 runs to 15 residues. Losses at the gene ends were 5 bases for V and 1 base for J; bases not matched to a gene: 4.

The chain has TRBV10-1 and TRBJ2-3; D might be TRBD2 (7 bases). V was cut by 4 bases and J by 3 bases, with 26 bases left in between. The germline CDR1 and CDR2 sequences are WNHNN and SYGVQD (reference sequence). The CDR3 consists of 19 residues. The DNA of the CDR3 is TGCGCCAGCAGTGCGGACAGACGACTTGGGGGGGTTTCAACAGATACGCAGTATTTT. This encodes CASSADRRLGGVSTDTQYF.

The chain links TRBV5-1 to TRBJ2-7; D gene unclear. V lost 3 bases to trimming and J lost 10 bases, with 17 bases between them. The CDR3 length is 13 residues. Germline CDR1 is SGHRS and CDR2 is YFSETQ. In DNA, the CDR3 is TGCGCCAGCAGCTCCCGACTTCAAACTTTCCAGTACTTC. It encodes CASSSRLQTFQYF.

The chain recombines TRBV13 with TRBJ2-7; 9 bases fit TRBD2. J lost 2 bases, V lost 6 bases, and 5 bases had no gene match. This CDR3 has 14 residues. Germline V gene lookup returns CDR1 PRHDT and CDR2 FYEKMQ (reference sequence). This CDR3 is CASSVAGVAYEQYF. As DNA, the CDR3 is TGTGCCAGCAGTGTAGCGGGAGTGGCCTACGAGCAGTACTTC.

V is TRBV4-2 and J is TRBJ2-5; 11 nucleotides agree with TRBD2. Germline V gene sequence: CDR1 LGHNA, CDR2 YNFKEQ. This CDR3 contains 15 residues. The V and J ends lost 4 bases and 2 bases, in that order; junction bases with no gene match: 3. The chain's CDR3 is CASSRTSGRQETQYF. The CDR3 DNA follows: TGTGCCAGCAGCCGAACTAGCGGGAGACAAGAGACCCAGTACTTC.

This clone occurred a few times. The chain employs TRBV4-3 and TRBJ2-5; D might be TRBD1 (7 bases). This CDR3 has 14 amino acids. V gave up 5 bases and J gave up 5 bases, with 15 bases separating them. Germline CDR1 LGHNA, CDR2 YSLEER. The CDR3 region has the DNA TGCGCCAGCAGCGGGGGGACAGAGAGGGAGACCCAGTACTTC. Residues: CASSGGTERETQYF.

V is TRBV5-1 and J is TRBJ2-7; 13 bases map to TRBD2. The CDR3 runs to 14 residues. V lost 4 bases and J lost 4; bases outside the gene matches: 2. CDR1 and CDR2 (germline): SGHRS, YFSETQ. The CDR3 loop is CASSPGLAGYEQYF. In DNA, the CDR3 is TGCGCCAGCAGCCCGGGACTAGCGGGATACGAGCAGTACTTC.

V and J are TRBV4-1 and TRBJ2-7; 7 bases line up with TRBD1. With V trimmed by 3 bases and J by 5 bases, 4 bases remained unmatched. CDR1 is MGHRA, CDR2 YSYEKL, per germline. The CDR3 is made up of 13 amino acids. CDR3 region: CASSQRQGDEQYF. DNA of the CDR3: TGCGCCAGCAGCCAGAGACAGGGAGACGAGCAGTACTTC.

The chain uses TRBV4-3 and TRBJ2-3; 8 nucleotides align to TRBD2. V was clipped by 4 bases and J by 3 bases; unmatched bases: 3. CDR1 LGHNA and CDR2 YSLEER come from the germline V gene. This CDR3 has 14 amino acids. CDR3: CASSPLAGTDTQYF. The CDR3 DNA follows: TGCGCCAGCAGCCCATTAGCGGGAACAGATACGCAGTATTTT.

The rearrangement links TRBV6-1 to TRBJ1-1, with no clear D. The CDR3 sequence is 13 residues long. The germline V and J ends were trimmed by 0 bases and 7 bases, with 9 bases remaining between them. The germline V gene has CDR1 MNHNS and CDR2 SASEGT. The CDR3 loop is CASSEAGGYEAFF. CDR3 coding DNA: TGTGCCAGCAGTGAAGCTGGAGGGTATGAAGCTTTCTTT.

The chain employs TRBV7-2 and TRBJ2-7, with D possibly matching TRBD2 (6 bases). V was trimmed by 8 bases and J by 2 bases, leaving 10 bases between them. Germline V gives CDR1 SGHTA, CDR2 FQGNSA. This CDR3 has 12 amino acids. CDR3 nucleotide sequence: TGTGCCAGCGCCGGCGGGGCCTACGAGCAGTACTTC. Translating it yields CASAGGAYEQYF.

This clone came up a few times. V and J are TRBV28 and TRBJ1-2; D remains unclear. V was shortened by 1 base and J by 7 bases, with 10 bases between the two germline ends. The CDR3 has 13 amino acids. From germline, CDR1 is MDHEN and CDR2 SYDVKM. In nucleotides, the CDR3 is TGTGCCAGCAGTTTATCTCCGGTGAGTGGCTACACCTTC. It encodes CASSLSPVSGYTF.

The chain links TRBV15 to TRBJ2-1, with TRBD1 matching 10 bases. Germline lookup yields CDR1 LNHNV and CDR2 YYDKDF (reference sequence). V trimming: 3 bases; J trimming: 0 bases; junction bases outside the gene matches: 5. There are 17 residues in the CDR3. CDR3 sequence: CATSSRDRGSSYNEQFF. CDR3 nucleotides: TGTGCCACCAGCAGTCGGGACAGGGGAAGCTCCTACAATGAGCAGTTCTTC.

The gene calls are TRBV30 and TRBJ1-5; D perhaps matches TRBD1 (5 bases). Germline CDR1 and CDR2: GTSNPN and SVGIG (reference sequence). Trimming took 4 bases from V and 4 from J, leaving 11 bases between them. This CDR3 has 13 amino acids. For the CDR3, the DNA is TGTGCCTGGAATGGGGGGTTTAATCAGCCCCAGCATTTT. Translated: CAWNGGFNQPQHF. Combining the CDR3 with reference TRBV30 and TRBJ1-5 gives the whole variable domain SQTIHQWPATLVQPVGSPLSLECTVEGTSNPNLYWYRQAAGRGLQLLFYSVGIGQISSEVPQNLSASRPQDRQFILSSKKLLLSDSGFYLCAWNGGFNQPQHFGDGTRLSIL.

The rearrangement links TRBV5-1 to TRBJ1-4; D gene uncertain. Germline V gives CDR1 SGHRS, CDR2 YFSETQ. CDR3 length equals 14 residues. V lost 5 bases, J lost 0 bases, and 8 bases lay in between. As DNA, the CDR3 is TGCGCCAGCAGGTTCAGCGCAACTAATGAAAAACTGTTTTTT. Protein: CASRFSATNEKLFF.

The chain combines TRBV11-1 with TRBJ2-1; D perhaps matches TRBD1 (7 bases). CDR1 and CDR2 from the germline V gene are SGHAT and FQDESV (reference sequence). V was shortened by 2 bases and J by 3 bases, with 14 bases between the two germline ends. The CDR3 has 16 residues. The CDR3 region has the DNA TGTGCCAGCAGCTTACGCCAGGGGGGTAACTACAATGAGCAGTTCTTC. Residues: CASSLRQGGNYNEQFF. Complete variable domain (other parts from reference TRBV11-1 and TRBJ2-1): EAEVAQSPRYKITEKSQAVAFWCDPISGHATLYWYRQILGQGPELLVQFQDESVVDDSQLPKDRFSAERLKGVDSTLKIQPAELGDSAMYLCASSLRQGGNYNEQFFGPGTRLTVL.

This clone was counted a single time. V is TRBV7-9 and J is TRBJ1-4; D might be TRBD1 (5 bases). Germline CDR1 reads SEHNR; CDR2 reads FQNEAQ (reference sequence). Between the trimmed V and J ends, which lost 3 bases and 4 bases, there was a span of 9 bases. The CDR3 runs to 14 residues. CDR3 protein: CASSLGQHNEKLFF. The CDR3 DNA sequence: TGTGCCAGCAGCTTGGGGCAACATAATGAAAAACTGTTTTTT. Complete variable domain (other parts from reference TRBV7-9 and TRBJ1-4): DTGVSQNPRHKITKRGQNVTFRCDPISEHNRLYWYRQTLGQGPEFLTYFQNEAQLEKSRLLSDRFSAERPKGSFSTLEIQRTEQGDSAMYLCASSLGQHNEKLFFGSGTQLSVL.